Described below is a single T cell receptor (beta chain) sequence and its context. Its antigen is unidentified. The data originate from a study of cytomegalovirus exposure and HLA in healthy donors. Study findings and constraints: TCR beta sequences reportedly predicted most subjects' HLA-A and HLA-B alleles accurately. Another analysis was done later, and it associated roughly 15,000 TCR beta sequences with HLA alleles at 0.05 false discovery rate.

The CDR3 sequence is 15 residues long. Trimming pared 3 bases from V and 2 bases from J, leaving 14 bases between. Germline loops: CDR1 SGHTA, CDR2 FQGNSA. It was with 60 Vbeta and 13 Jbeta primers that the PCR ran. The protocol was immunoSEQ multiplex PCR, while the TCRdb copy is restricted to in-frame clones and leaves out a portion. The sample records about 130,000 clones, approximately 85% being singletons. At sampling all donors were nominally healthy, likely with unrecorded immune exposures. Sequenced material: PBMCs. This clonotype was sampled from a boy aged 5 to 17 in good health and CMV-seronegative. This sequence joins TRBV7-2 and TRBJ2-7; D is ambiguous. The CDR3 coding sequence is TGTGCCAGCAGCTTTTCCGCGACTGGAACCTACGAGCAGTACTTC. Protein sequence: CASSFSATGTYEQYF.